This TCR beta chain came from a study of technical replicates of blood from a handful of donors. The ends were cut back, 4 bases at V and 0 bases at J, with 11 bases in the middle. The CDR3 extends over 14 amino acids. Germline loops: CDR1 SQVTM, CDR2 ANQGSEA. TCRdb keeps only in-frame clones here, not all; method: immunoSEQ multiplex PCR. Of 85,000 to 100,000 clones listed, about 90% are singletons. The chain employs TRBV29-1 and TRBJ2-3; tentatively, D is TRBD1 (6 bases). Sequencing was carried out using T cells isolated from PBMCs. This sequence originates from a human donor in good health. Here the CDR3 reads CSVVKQGSTDTQYF. The CDR3 bases are TGCAGCGTTGTAAAACAGGGAAGCACAGATACGCAGTATTTT.